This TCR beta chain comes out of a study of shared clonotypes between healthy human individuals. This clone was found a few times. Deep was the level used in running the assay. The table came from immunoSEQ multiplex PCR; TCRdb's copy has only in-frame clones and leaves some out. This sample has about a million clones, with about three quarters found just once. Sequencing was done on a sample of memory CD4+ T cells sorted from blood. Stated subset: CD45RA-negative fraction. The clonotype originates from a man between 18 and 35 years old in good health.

The CDR3 DNA follows: TGTGCCAGTAGTATAGATATAGGGGCAGGGGGAGAGCCCCAGCATTTT. Its protein is CASSIDIGAGGEPQHF. The chain carries TRBV19 and TRBJ1-5, with TRBD1 matching 7 bases. Germline V lookup: CDR1 LNHDA, CDR2 SQIVND (reference sequence). The CDR3 runs to 16 residues. The V segment lost 0 bases and the J segment 8 bases; nucleotides outside the gene matches: 10.